One and the same sample provided the 14 T cell receptor beta chains below, sequenced in a study of T cell therapy after organ transplantation. For these TCRs, the target antigens are not known. Only in-frame clones appear in the TCRdb table, and some are missing; sequencing was by immunoSEQ multiplex PCR. The sample includes 45,000 to 60,000 clones, about 95% seen only once; the top ten take over 3%. The material was CD8+ T cells from blood, obtained before autologous CMV-specific T cell therapy. The source is a human patient who had received a solid organ transplant and had CMV disease.

V usage is TRBV11-1 and J usage is TRBJ2-2, with 7 bases aligning to TRBD1. This CDR3 is built from 17 residues. V lost 1 base to trimming and J lost 0 bases; unmatched junction nucleotides: 5. The V gene's germline CDR1 is SGHAT and CDR2 FQDESV (reference sequence). The CDR3 here is CASSLGGGFSNTGELFF. The DNA of the CDR3 is TGTGCCAGCAGCTTAGGAGGGGGCTTCTCGAACACCGGGGAGCTGTTTTTT.

The chain has TRBV18 and TRBJ2-3, with 11 positions matching TRBD1. Germline V gives CDR1 KGHSH, CDR2 LQKENI. The junction had 4 bases not matched to a gene; V was cut back by 10 bases and J by 4 bases. The CDR3 is 13 amino acids. CDR3 DNA sequence: TGTGCCACCAGGACAGGGGGCGCAGATACGCAGTATTTT. This encodes CATRTGGADTQYF.

V and J are TRBV7-9 and TRBJ1-2; D is perhaps TRBD1 (6 bases). Looked up from germline, CDR1 is SEHNR and CDR2 is FQNEAQ (reference sequence). This CDR3 region has 17 residues. The V and J ends lost 1 base and 8 bases respectively, with 23 bases between them. The CDR3 is CASSLDVRGPLIMGYTF. The CDR3 DNA sequence: TGTGCCAGCAGCTTAGACGTCAGGGGTCCCCTTATTATGGGCTACACCTTC.

This rearrangement joins TRBV11-2 to TRBJ2-7; 7 bases agree with TRBD2. The V gene's germline CDR1 is SGHAT and CDR2 FQNNGV. J gave up 4 bases and V 3 bases, and 6 bases lay outside the gene matches. The CDR3 runs 14 residues. CDR3 DNA sequence: TGTGCCAGCAGCTTGGGGGGGACTTTTTACGAGCAGTACTTC. Its translation: CASSLGGTFYEQYF.

This chain links TRBV7-9 with TRBJ1-2; D gene ambiguous. V shed 0 bases and J shed 5 bases, with 25 bases lying between them. The CDR3 has 19 amino acids. The V gene's germline CDR1 is SEHNR and CDR2 FQNEAQ (reference sequence). This chain's CDR3 is CASSLAVTDPTPNGYGYTF. The CDR3 DNA sequence: TGTGCCAGCAGCTTAGCTGTTACGGACCCCACACCCAACGGGTATGGCTACACCTTC.

J is TRBJ2-7 and V is TRBV30, with D maybe TRBD1 (5 bases). Per the germline V gene, CDR1 is GTSNPN and CDR2 is SVGIG (reference sequence). The CDR3 contains 12 residues. Trimming shortened V by 4 bases and J by 5 bases, and 12 bases separated the two germline ends. This CDR3 is CAWKAGPHEQYF. The CDR3 region has the DNA TGTGCCTGGAAAGCAGGGCCACACGAGCAGTACTTC.

V gene TRBV6-5 combines with J gene TRBJ2-1, with a weak D call TRBD2 (5 bases). The germline V and J ends were trimmed by 5 bases and 7 bases, with 15 bases remaining between them. The CDR3 length is 14 residues. Germline-derived CDR1 and CDR2 are MNHEY and SVGAGI. This CDR3 reads CASSTPGYDNEQFF. In DNA, the CDR3 is TGTGCCAGCAGTACCCCGGGGTATGATAATGAGCAGTTCTTC.

This chain joins TRBV11-2 and TRBJ1-4; perhaps TRBD1 as D (5 bases). V was cut by 5 bases and J by 3 bases, with 13 bases left in between. This CDR3 spans 15 amino acids. CDR1 SGHAT and CDR2 FQNNGV come from the germline V gene. CDR3 sequence (DNA): TGTGCCAGCAGCACACTGTTGGGGGCTAATGAAAAACTGTTTTTT. Its protein is CASSTLLGANEKLFF.

V and J are TRBV30 and TRBJ1-2, with D unclear. The CDR3 covers 13 residues. V was trimmed by 0 bases and J by 9 bases, leaving 14 bases between them. Germline CDR1 and CDR2: GTSNPN and SVGIG (reference sequence). The DNA of the CDR3 is TGTGCCTGGAGTGTCTACGAAACCGGGAGCTACACCTTC. Translation gives CAWSVYETGSYTF.

The chain couples TRBV2 to TRBJ2-3; D is possibly TRBD2 (6 bases). V lost 2 bases and J lost 1, with 13 bases in between. The CDR3 loop spans 16 amino acids. Germline values: CDR1 SNHLY, CDR2 FYNNEI. The CDR3 coding sequence is TGTGCCAGCAGTGAAAGTGGTGGAGGGGGCACAGATACGCAGTATTTT. Translated, it gives CASSESGGGGTDTQYF.

This clone appeared once. This rearrangement joins TRBV7-9 to TRBJ2-2; possibly TRBD1 or TRBD2 for D (6 bases each). The CDR3 has 18 residues. V lost 4 bases, J lost 6 bases, and 24 bases lay in between. Germline V gives CDR1 SEHNR, CDR2 FQNEAQ (reference sequence). The CDR3 spells CASSSVGGGRGGPGELFF. The CDR3 bases are TGTGCCAGCAGCTCAGTAGGAGGTGGCAGGGGAGGCCCCGGGGAGCTGTTTTTT.

This chain connects TRBV30 to TRBJ1-1; 7 bases agree with TRBD1. CDR1 is GTSNPN and CDR2 is SVGIG in the germline V gene (reference sequence). V shed 4 bases, J shed 1 base, and the junction held 6 bases outside the gene matches. The CDR3 sequence is 14 residues long. CDR3 in amino acids: CAWKRDSPNTEAFF. For the CDR3, the DNA is TGTGCCTGGAAAAGGGACAGTCCGAACACTGAAGCTTTCTTT.

V gene TRBV18 combines with J gene TRBJ2-6; maybe TRBD2 (5 bases). The V gene's germline CDR1 is KGHSH and CDR2 LQKENI. This CDR3 is built from 17 residues. The V end lost 3 bases, the J end lost 0 bases, and 12 bases lay between the germline ends. Here the CDR3 reads CASSPLKGGSGANVLTF. CDR3 nucleotides: TGTGCCAGCTCACCTCTTAAAGGAGGCTCTGGGGCCAACGTCCTGACTTTC.

The V gene is TRBV30, the J gene TRBJ2-6; D is unclear. Trimming took 1 base from V and 0 from J, leaving 4 bases between them. Germline values: CDR1 GTSNPN, CDR2 SVGIG (reference sequence). CDR3 length: 14 amino acids. CDR3 nucleotide sequence: TGTGCCTGGAGTGAAACCTCTGGGGCCAACGTCCTGACTTTC. This encodes CAWSETSGANVLTF.